The TCR beta chain described here comes from a study of human T cells and chemical hapten exposure (dated by TCRdb to the early 2020s). Some background on the complete study: For sensitization, 2% DPC in acetone was applied to a 2 cm by 2 cm area of upper inner arm skin. Throughout the study period of 20 to 25 weeks, patients also received therapeutic DPC doses to the scalp every week. Patch testing on the upper back used Finn chambers containing 0.01% DPC, with scoring done after 6 days according to International Contact Dermatitis Research Group standards. Most of the patients in the cohort were female, and the cohort covered alopecia areata with under or over 50% scalp involvement, alopecia totalis and alopecia universalis. The libraries were sequenced as a pool, and the TCR yield per sample differed mostly because of small variations in library volumes within the pool. Peripheral blood TCR repertoire changes were tracked in vivo in alopecia patients during primary and secondary sensitization to the hapten diphenylcyclopropenone (DPC). Blood samples were taken from patients before sensitization (week 0) and at 2, 6 and about 24 weeks after DPC sensitization. Roughly 30 alopecia patients gave blood for TCR sequencing at one to four time points (pre-sensitization, 2, 6 and 24 weeks). Overall study outcomes, separate from this receptor: DPC sensitization did not change how many TCRs were above 1 in 1000 frequency, and no evidence was found of alterations in global repertoire structure. Compared with pre-sensitization or healthy control sets, expanded TCRs formed significantly more large CDR3 similarity clusters, which is consistent with antigen-driven responses. Alopecia, a presumed autoimmune disease, was present in all patients, so the immune response of the patients might differ from that of healthy individuals. Patch test score correlated positively with the number of PT1 expanded TCRs, reaching significance at thresholds 8, 16 and 32 but not at 4. After repeated subsampling, the strength of the expansion versus patch-test correlation and the threshold at which it became significant changed.

Sample time point, as interpreted from the label and publication: pre-sensitization, week 0. Taken with the paper, the label for treatment or condition translates to: therapeutic diphenylcyclopropenone sensitization with weekly scalp DPC. At every patch-test visit, the blood draw took place before the patch test was put on. To be eligible, patients had to be aged 18 to 70, diagnosed with alopecia and judged suitable for DPC therapy, while pregnant patients were excluded. Unfractionated whole blood was collected in Tempus Blood RNA tubes, and total RNA was extracted from that blood. Library preparation employed RACE. The listed sequencing device is NextSeq 500. Library preparation attached unique molecular identifiers to individual cDNA molecules for quantitative, reproducible TCR counting. From each blood RNA sample, both TCR alpha and TCR beta chains were sequenced. The study's own analysis went as follows. A median of roughly 100,000 TCRs per sample was observed, with a range of roughly 23,224 to 750,000. V, J and CDR3 annotation of the TCR reads was performed with the Decombinator software suite. Every sample was subsampled to the same number of TCRs (28,000) for the PS versus PT1 abundance plots. TCRs were defined as expanded if absent before sensitization and observed at least eight times at the 2-week time point. TCRdb handled the public reads itself, with Q25 trimming in fastp and clone calling in MiXCR, and kept productive beta chains. Rows with one shared CDR3 protein collapse into an entry with the most common genes and DNA. These V and J calls rely on TCRdb rather than the paper's analysis. Across this sample there are 80,000 to 100,000 distinct CDR3 sequences, with about 10% seen only once. The biggest ten clones account for 2.5% to 4% of the sample.

From its cysteine to its phenylalanine, the CDR3 spans 16 amino acids. Only the CDR3 part of the read is kept: 48 bases, read in frame from the first base. Here V drops 0 bases and J drops 4 bases, and the junction holds 6 bases not matched to any gene. The germline V gene encodes CDR1 SGDLS and CDR2 YYNGEE. In its sample, this clonotype was seen a few times. This receptor's antigen is unknown. No base qualities exist here, and no much larger clone lies one base off it. This TCR was sampled from a woman in her sixties with alopecia areata. Some clones in this sample may be carry-over from other donors' samples. The V and J segments used are TRBV9 and TRBJ1-3; 8 central nucleotides agree with TRBD1. The sample consisted of whole blood, taken in connection with sensitization to the hapten diphenylcyclopropenone (DPC). Read as DNA, the sequence is TGTGCCAGCAGCGTAGATTCAGGGGGCGTCGGAAACACCATATATTTT. Its protein reads: CASSVDSGGVGNTIYF.